This is a list of T cell receptor beta chains from one sample in a study of control samples from healthy donors and cancer patients. Generated by immunoSEQ multiplex PCR, the TCRdb table keeps only in-frame clones and is missing some. This sample has over 45,000 clones, with approximately 92% found just once. What was sequenced was PBMCs. Receptors originate from a man younger than 45 with colorectal cancer. CDR3s include the opening cysteine and the closing phenylalanine or tryptophan. A D gene is named only where the DNA matches it firmly. Clone size is stated in some rows and not others, as once, few, many or a class when expanded.

CDR3nt,CDR3aa,d_gene,abundance,j_gene,v_gene
TGTGCCAGCGCCGCGCCCAATGAGCAGTTCTTC,CASAAPNEQFF,.,.,TRBJ2-1,TRBV6-5
TGTGCCAGTAGCCCCCCAGGGGGCGGAAATTCACCCCTCCACTTT,CASSPPGGGNSPLHF,TRBD1,once,TRBJ1-6,TRBV19
TGTGCCAGCAGCACTGCTGGACGCCTGTCCTACGAGCAGTACTTC,CASSTAGRLSYEQYF,.,.,TRBJ2-7,TRBV7-2
TGTGCCAGTAGTATAGCTCCAGGGGGCGCTGGGACCGGGGAGCTGTTTTTT,CASSIAPGGAGTGELFF,TRBD1,once,TRBJ2-2,TRBV19
TGTGCCAGCAGCTTAGCACAGGAGCCCGAACTTGAAAAACTGTTTTTT,CASSLAQEPELEKLFF,.,.,TRBJ1-4,TRBV7-2
TGTGCCAGCAGTAGCGCCGTTCGCTCTGGAAACACCATATATTTT,CASSSAVRSGNTIYF,.,.,TRBJ1-3,TRBV6-5
TGTGCCAGCGGACAGGGGGAAGCCGGGGAGCTGTTTTTT,CASGQGEAGELFF,TRBD1,.,TRBJ2-2,TRBV3-1/TRBV3-2
TGTGCCAGTAGTCAGGACGTAACCTACGAGCAGTACTTC,CASSQDVTYEQYF,.,.,TRBJ2-7,TRBV19
TGTGCCAGCACGGGGGCGTCTTCACCCCTCCACTTT,CASTGASSPLHF,.,.,TRBJ1-6,TRBV2
TGTGCCAGCAGCTTCGGGTCCTATGGCTACACCTTC,CASSFGSYGYTF,.,.,TRBJ1-2,TRBV5-4
TGTGCCAGCAGCCCAGGGACAGGATATGGCTACACCTTC,CASSPGTGYGYTF,TRBD1,.,TRBJ1-2,TRBV11-2
TGTGCCAGCACAATGAATAGGGAGACCCAGTACTTC,CASTMNRETQYF,.,once,TRBJ2-5,TRBV6-5
TGTGCCAGCAGCTTGGTAGGGGGCGAGAACTATGGCTACACCTTC,CASSLVGGENYGYTF,TRBD1,.,TRBJ1-2,TRBV5-6
TGTGCCAGCAGATTGACAGGGGTTAGTGGCTACACCTTC,CASRLTGVSGYTF,TRBD1,.,TRBJ1-2,TRBV12-3/TRBV12-4
TGTGCCACCAGTGGCAGGGGAGGTTACGAGCAGTACTTC,CATSGRGGYEQYF,.,.,TRBJ2-7,TRBV24-1
TGTGCCAGCAGTCGACTTCCGCGAGAGACCCAGTACTTC,CASSRLPRETQYF,.,.,TRBJ2-5,TRBV2
TGTGCCACCAGTGATATTAAGGGAAGCTCCTACAATGAGCAGTTCTTC,CATSDIKGSSYNEQFF,.,.,TRBJ2-1,TRBV24-1
TGCGCCAGCAGCCAATCCCGCCCCGGGGGGGCCACCACAGATACGCAGTATTTT,CASSQSRPGGATTDTQYF,TRBD2,.,TRBJ2-3,TRBV4-3
TGTGCCAGCGGCCGTTATAATCAGCCCCAGCATTTT,CASGRYNQPQHF,.,.,TRBJ1-5,TRBV7-2
TGTGCCACCAGCAGAGATCGGGGACAGGGGCCTGAAGCTTTCTTT,CATSRDRGQGPEAFF,TRBD1,once,TRBJ1-1,TRBV15
TGTGCCAGTGCAGCGTGGGGACAGGGGGACTATGGCTACACCTTC,CASAAWGQGDYGYTF,TRBD1,.,TRBJ1-2,TRBV19
TGCGCCAGCAGCTTGCAATACGCCGGGGAGACCCAGTACTTC,CASSLQYAGETQYF,.,.,TRBJ2-5,TRBV5-1